The rows below give T cell receptor beta chains drawn from one sample of a study of blood T cell repertoires in COVID-19. The table came from immunoSEQ multiplex PCR; TCRdb's copy has only in-frame clones and leaves some out. The repertoire has roughly 220,000 clones, about 87% of them found once; the top ten carry about 2.6%. The sample consisted of PBMCs or T cells enriched from blood (not recorded which). The receptors originated from a woman younger than 45 who had recovered from COVID-19. CDR3s include the opening cysteine and the closing phenylalanine or tryptophan. D genes are given only for firm matches.

CDR3 length	V gene	D gene	J gene	CDR3 protein	CDR3 DNA
18	TRBV4-1	TRBD1	TRBJ1-2	CASSQIRTGTTNNYGYTF	TGCGCCAGCAGCCAAATAAGGACAGGGACAACTAATAACTATGGCTACACCTTC
15	TRBV7-6	-	TRBJ2-5	CASSLVWRGQETQYF	TGTGCCAGCAGCTTAGTGTGGCGGGGTCAAGAGACCCAGTACTTC
15	TRBV19	TRBD1	TRBJ2-2	CASTQPQGAQGELFF	TGTGCCAGTACCCAGCCGCAGGGGGCGCAAGGGGAGCTGTTTTTT
16	TRBV9	-	TRBJ1-2	CASSALTARANYGYTF	TGTGCCAGCAGCGCCCTGACAGCGAGAGCTAACTATGGCTACACCTTC
14	TRBV4-3	TRBD1	TRBJ1-2	CASSHEQQGNGYTF	TGCGCCAGCAGCCACGAGCAACAGGGGAATGGCTACACCTTC
17	TRBV5-4	-	TRBJ1-5	CASSLGQNIYSNQPQHF	TGTGCCAGCAGCTTGGGCCAAAACATATATAGCAATCAGCCCCAGCATTTT
12	TRBV12-3/TRBV12-4	TRBD1	TRBJ1-2	CASSSRTGYYTF	TGTGCCAGCAGTTCGCGGACAGGTTATTACACCTTC
13	TRBV6-4	TRBD1	TRBJ1-2	CASSDRTGHGYTF	TGTGCCAGCAGTGACAGGACAGGGCATGGCTACACCTTC
14	TRBV9	-	TRBJ2-3	CASSVAAVTDTQYF	TGTGCCAGCAGCGTAGCAGCGGTCACAGATACGCAGTATTTT
18	TRBV4-2	-	TRBJ1-4	CASSQERRGPTTNEKLFF	TGTGCCAGCAGCCAAGAAAGGAGGGGACCCACGACTAATGAAAAACTGTTTTTT
13	TRBV5-5	-	TRBJ2-7	CASSLGVRYEQYF	TGTGCCAGCAGCTTGGGGGTGAGGTACGAGCAGTACTTC
16	TRBV29-1	TRBD2	TRBJ2-5	CSVVRLAGGTQETQYF	TGCAGCGTTGTCCGCCTAGCGGGGGGCACCCAAGAGACCCAGTACTTC
16	TRBV2	TRBD2	TRBJ2-3	CASRGGGTSGTDTQYF	TGTGCCAGCAGGGGGGGTGGGACTAGCGGGACAGATACGCAGTATTTT
15	TRBV15	TRBD1	TRBJ1-2	CATSRPGQKTYGYTF	TGTGCCACCAGCAGGCCGGGACAGAAGACCTATGGCTACACCTTC
13	TRBV19	-	TRBJ1-1	CASSIYLNTEAFF	TGTGCCAGTAGTATCTACCTGAACACTGAAGCTTTCTTT
16	TRBV6-5	-	TRBJ1-5	CASSYGTPRGNQPQHF	TGTGCCAGCAGTTACGGCACTCCGAGGGGCAATCAGCCCCAGCATTTT